This is a list of T cell receptor beta chains from one sample in a study of blood T cell repertoires in COVID-19. Repertoires were generated with immunoSEQ multiplex PCR, while TCRdb's copy carries only in-frame clones and drops some. The data show some 200,000 clones, about 86% seen once. Sequenced material: peripheral blood. Receptors originate from a man under 40 with active or convalescent COVID-19. CDR3s include the opening cysteine and the closing phenylalanine or tryptophan. Fields, in order: V gene, clone size, D gene, J gene, CDR3 protein, CDR3 DNA. The D gene is left open where the match is weak. Some rows have no size entry. The others give once, few or many, or a class for an expanded clone.

V gene: TRBV27; clone size: -; D gene: TRBD1; J gene: TRBJ1-5; CDR3 protein: CASSLQGANNQPQHF; CDR3 DNA: TGTGCCAGCAGTTTACAGGGGGCGAACAATCAGCCCCAGCATTTT
V gene: TRBV19; clone size: -; D gene: -; J gene: TRBJ1-2; CDR3 protein: CATVPEGTAGYTF; CDR3 DNA: TGTGCCACCGTCCCCGAGGGAACAGCCGGCTACACCTTC
V gene: TRBV15; clone size: -; D gene: -; J gene: TRBJ1-1; CDR3 protein: CATSRDYPGRAEAFF; CDR3 DNA: TGTGCCACCAGCAGAGATTACCCGGGTCGAGCTGAAGCTTTCTTT
V gene: TRBV6-5; clone size: few; D gene: -; J gene: TRBJ1-1; CDR3 protein: CASSYGQRRQYNPAFF; CDR3 DNA: TGTGCCAGCAGTTACGGACAGCGACGGCAATACAACCCAGCTTTCTTT
V gene: TRBV4-1; clone size: -; D gene: TRBD1; J gene: TRBJ2-5; CDR3 protein: CASSRGTGARAQETQYF; CDR3 DNA: TGCGCCAGCAGCCGGGGGACAGGGGCCAGGGCGCAAGAGACCCAGTACTTC
V gene: TRBV6-5; clone size: -; D gene: -; J gene: TRBJ1-2; CDR3 protein: CASKTGNYGYTF; CDR3 DNA: TGTGCCAGCAAAACAGGGAACTATGGCTACACCTTC
V gene: TRBV10-3; clone size: -; D gene: -; J gene: TRBJ2-2; CDR3 protein: CATQRENTGELFF; CDR3 DNA: TGTGCCACCCAGAGGGAGAACACCGGGGAGCTGTTTTTT
V gene: TRBV30; clone size: -; D gene: -; J gene: TRBJ2-3; CDR3 protein: CAWSRGADTQYF; CDR3 DNA: TGTGCCTGGAGTCGCGGGGCAGATACGCAGTATTTT
V gene: TRBV9; clone size: -; D gene: -; J gene: TRBJ1-2; CDR3 protein: CASSTPATGFYGYTF; CDR3 DNA: TGTGCCAGCAGCACCCCAGCGACAGGTTTTTATGGCTACACCTTC
V gene: TRBV6-5; clone size: -; D gene: -; J gene: TRBJ1-6; CDR3 protein: CASTEISSYNSPLHF; CDR3 DNA: TGTGCCAGCACCGAAATCAGCTCCTATAATTCACCCCTCCACTTT
V gene: TRBV5-5; clone size: -; D gene: TRBD1; J gene: TRBJ1-2; CDR3 protein: CASSLFQTGTYGYTF; CDR3 DNA: TGTGCCAGCAGCTTGTTCCAGACAGGGACCTATGGCTACACCTTC
V gene: TRBV6-2/TRBV6-3; clone size: -; D gene: TRBD2; J gene: TRBJ2-7; CDR3 protein: CASSYATSGSSTYEQYF; CDR3 DNA: TGTGCCAGCAGTTACGCCACTAGCGGGAGCTCCACCTACGAGCAGTACTTC
V gene: TRBV19; clone size: -; D gene: TRBD2; J gene: TRBJ2-5; CDR3 protein: CASSIEASGSREQYF; CDR3 DNA: TGTGCCAGTAGTATAGAAGCTAGCGGGAGTCGGGAGCAGTACTTC
V gene: TRBV9; clone size: -; D gene: -; J gene: TRBJ2-2; CDR3 protein: CASSPWGENTGELFF; CDR3 DNA: TGTGCCAGCAGCCCCTGGGGGGAGAACACCGGGGAGCTGTTTTTT
V gene: TRBV3-1/TRBV3-2; clone size: -; D gene: TRBD1; J gene: TRBJ2-7; CDR3 protein: CASSPPPTGVDYEQYF; CDR3 DNA: TGTGCCAGCAGCCCTCCCCCGACAGGGGTGGACTACGAGCAGTACTTC
V gene: TRBV27; clone size: -; D gene: -; J gene: TRBJ1-6; CDR3 protein: CASSLSLSGGSPLHF; CDR3 DNA: TGTGCCAGCAGTTTATCCCTGTCTGGAGGTTCACCCCTCCACTTT
V gene: TRBV30; clone size: -; D gene: -; J gene: TRBJ1-1; CDR3 protein: CAWSGWRGSATEAFF; CDR3 DNA: TGTGCCTGGAGTGGTTGGAGGGGCTCGGCCACTGAAGCTTTCTTT
V gene: TRBV7-9; clone size: -; D gene: -; J gene: TRBJ1-4; CDR3 protein: CASSSSGGANEKLFF; CDR3 DNA: TGTGCCAGCAGCTCCAGTGGGGGGGCTAATGAAAAACTGTTTTTT
V gene: TRBV7-3; clone size: -; D gene: TRBD2; J gene: TRBJ2-1; CDR3 protein: CASSPTSESYNEQFF; CDR3 DNA: TGTGCCAGCAGCCCTACTAGCGAATCCTACAATGAGCAGTTCTTC
V gene: TRBV11-2; clone size: once; D gene: TRBD2; J gene: TRBJ2-7; CDR3 protein: CASSPIGTSGRKQYF; CDR3 DNA: TGTGCCAGCAGCCCCATCGGGACTAGCGGGAGGAAGCAGTACTTC
V gene: TRBV28; clone size: -; D gene: -; J gene: TRBJ2-3; CDR3 protein: CASSLRDSTYTDTQYF; CDR3 DNA: TGTGCCAGCAGTTTACGAGACAGCACGTACACAGATACGCAGTATTTT
V gene: TRBV7-9; clone size: -; D gene: TRBD1; J gene: TRBJ1-4; CDR3 protein: CASSLNPGQGLFF; CDR3 DNA: TGTGCCAGCAGCTTAAATCCGGGACAGGGACTGTTTTTT
V gene: TRBV13; clone size: few; D gene: -; J gene: TRBJ2-5; CDR3 protein: CASSPRPSPSDLVLQETQYF; CDR3 DNA: TGTGCCAGCAGCCCGAGACCAAGCCCTAGCGATTTAGTCCTCCAAGAGACCCAGTACTTC
V gene: TRBV27; clone size: -; D gene: TRBD1; J gene: TRBJ2-5; CDR3 protein: CASSLIGTGKGQETQYF; CDR3 DNA: TGTGCCAGCAGTTTAATCGGGACAGGGAAGGGCCAAGAGACCCAGTACTTC
V gene: TRBV6-5; clone size: -; D gene: TRBD2; J gene: TRBJ2-1; CDR3 protein: CASSPWRGSNNEQFF; CDR3 DNA: TGTGCCAGCAGTCCTTGGCGGGGGTCTAACAATGAGCAGTTCTTC
V gene: TRBV28; clone size: -; D gene: TRBD1; J gene: TRBJ2-7; CDR3 protein: CASSPPPGQGAFSYEQYF; CDR3 DNA: TGTGCCAGCAGTCCCCCTCCGGGACAGGGGGCGTTCAGCTACGAGCAGTACTTC
V gene: TRBV2; clone size: -; D gene: TRBD2; J gene: TRBJ2-1; CDR3 protein: CASRNLGLATHNEQFF; CDR3 DNA: TGTGCCAGCAGGAATCTCGGACTAGCGACCCACAATGAGCAGTTCTTC
V gene: TRBV5-8; clone size: -; D gene: -; J gene: TRBJ1-4; CDR3 protein: CASSARDTATNEKLFF; CDR3 DNA: TGTGCCAGCAGCGCGCGGGATACCGCAACTAATGAAAAACTGTTTTTT
V gene: TRBV12-3/TRBV12-4; clone size: once; D gene: -; J gene: TRBJ2-7; CDR3 protein: CASSFDRFYEQYF; CDR3 DNA: TGTGCCAGCAGTTTTGACAGGTTCTACGAGCAGTACTTC